This T cell receptor (beta chain) is drawn from a study of shared clonotypes between healthy human individuals (dated by TCRdb to the early 2020s). Regarding the research as a whole: Two women and three men aged 18 to 49 years were included in the cohort. The study deeply sequenced blood TCR repertoires of about 5 healthy adults to estimate repertoire size and the extent of clonotype sharing between individuals. Between about 0.94 and 8.9 billion PBMCs per donor were obtained by leukapheresis. Libraries were prepared and TCR repertoires were sequenced by different laboratories using diverse techniques, in order to increase sequencing depth and limit assay-specific biases. For each donor, CD4 naive and CD4 memory were each given three plates, CD8 naive was given two plates, and CD8 memory was given one plate.

TCR CDR3 regions were amplified from genomic DNA by multiplex PCR using the deep immunoSEQ assay. For each cell subset, the extracted genomic DNA was distributed evenly across all wells of several immunoSEQ 96-well plates, and each plate served as one replicate. For sorted subsets, each replicate PCR was loaded with roughly 190 ng genomic DNA, equivalent to approximately 33,000 T cell genomes. The purified libraries were quantified using a Qubit 3.0 fluorometer, sized with a Bioanalyzer 2100, and then quantified again using the KAPA Library Quantification kit. A separate single-read 150-cycle Illumina NextSeq 550 flow cell was used to sequence each immunoSEQ 96-well plate. For the original study's pipeline: The immunoSEQ output contained only junctional sequences without quality scores, so filtering could not match that applied to full-length reads. To assign V/J genes and CDR3, sequences were annotated using PyIR, a Python wrapper for IgBLAST v1.9, with IMGT germline references. Reads were filtered out if the reads had weak V/J assignments (E-value above 1e-6), no CDR3, stop codons, out-of-frame junctions, or ambiguous translated residues. V3J clonotypes were defined as sequences sharing the same inferred V gene, J gene, and CDR3 amino acid sequence. To compute the percentage overlap between repertoires, the number of shared unique clonotypes was divided by the size of the smaller repertoire. RTK rarefaction, the Chao1 estimator, and Recon v2.1 estimates of unobserved clonotypes were used to assess repertoire richness. Generation probabilities for all TCRbeta clonotypes obtained by the gDNA method from a handful of donors were computed using OLGA. What TCRdb holds here is the immuneACCESS table cut down to in-frame rearrangements. Part of the clones is not present; checked against another copy, under half of the missing clones reflect an unresolved V gene, and the others are unexplained. D and trimming come from the DNA, and the V and J calls and clone size come from that table. Present in this sample are millions of clones, approximately 92% of which were seen just once. The ten top clones hold about 0.13% of the sample.

About this clone: Its binding antigen is unknown. Base qualities were left out, and no much larger clone turns up one base away. Within the sample, other DNA sequences also encode this same CDR3.

The full study reports these points: Because the study included a small number of donors, the genetic and exposure-history diversity represented was limited. Only blood was sampled, and tissue TCR repertoires likely differ from those in blood. Naive subsets generally had larger estimated clonotype richness than memory subsets. Even with the large sequencing depth, rarefaction of the sorted-subset datasets indicated that sequencing was incomplete. Pairwise subsampling indicated that sequencing depth was expected to affect the degree of clonotype sharing among donors. Approximately 5% of naive CD4, 3.5% of naive CD8, approximately 2.2% of memory CD4, and 0.4% of memory CD8 clonotypes were shared across several donors. Compared with non-shared clonotypes, the clonotypes found in all four sorted-subset donors had higher generation probabilities.

Healthy HIV-negative adults with no recently reported acute infections or vaccinations were included as donors. Every donor was a Caucasian adult living in Nashville, Tennessee, USA. CD4+ T cells were enriched by magnetic negative selection; naive cells were then positively selected on CD45RA, and the negative fraction formed the memory subset. Blood was collected by leukapheresis, and PBMCs were isolated by Ficoll-Histopaque density gradient centrifugation and then cryopreserved in liquid nitrogen vapor phase. Purity and quantity of every magnetically sorted T cell population were checked by analytical flow cytometry. Genomic DNA was isolated from each sorted fraction and quantified by UV absorbance on a Nanodrop 2000c. Sequencing used naive CD4+ T cells sorted from blood. Reading the label with the study, this specimen's cell subset or site is: CD45RA+ positively selected. The receptor was isolated from a man aged 18 to 30 in good health.

The sequence in DNA is TGTGCCAGCAGTGAATGGGTAGATACGCAGTATTTT. Translated, this gives CASSEWVDTQYF. This receptor chain uses TRBV2 and TRBJ2-3, with the D gene too uncertain to name. CDR1 is given as SNHLY and CDR2 as FYNNEI, both from the germline V gene. From its cysteine to its phenylalanine, the CDR3 spans 12 amino acids. Only the CDR3 DNA stays, 36 bases, in frame from base 1. V and J lose 2 bases and 5 bases, and a span of 5 bases separates them.